Below are 7 T cell receptor beta chains sequenced from a single sample in a study of CD4 and CD8 cells across lung adenocarcinoma regions. MiXCR was run by TCRdb on the PCR reads, yielding one entry per CDR3 protein. The sample lists around 23,000 distinct CDR3 sequences; 53% were seen once. The sample was CD8+ T cells from the center of a lung tumor. These receptors came from a male donor with lung adenocarcinoma. The CD4 and CD8 labels of this study may be unreliable.

This clonotype has at least ten counts. This chain joins TRBV5-1 and TRBJ2-5, with D perhaps matching TRBD2 (5 bases). Trimming shortened V by 3 bases and J by 2 bases, and 11 bases separated the two germline ends. The CDR3 is 14 residues long. The germline CDR1 and CDR2 sequences are SGHRS and YFSETQ. The CDR3 region is CASSSGGNQETQYF. CDR3 sequence (DNA): TGCGCCAGCAGCTCAGGAGGAAATCAAGAGACCCAGTACTTC.

With respect to this clonotype: An end of the junction differs from the germline gene, which may be a read error. The V and J genes are TRBV6-1 and TRBJ2-6; D may be TRBD1 (8 bases). Germline V gene sequence: CDR1 MNHNS, CDR2 SASEGT. This CDR3 contains 18 residues. The chain's CDR3 is CASGGGQGARLWANVLNF. CDR3 nucleotides: TGTGCCAGCGGGGGGGGGCAGGGGGCACGTCTGTGGGCCAACGTCCTGAACTTC.

The chain combines TRBV6-1 with TRBJ2-1; D is perhaps TRBD2 (5 bases). The assigned J gene may be wrong: the sequence end matches TRBJ2-7 better. This CDR3 has 12 residues. Germline CDR1 is MNHNS and CDR2 is SASEGT. DNA of the CDR3: TGTGCCAGCAGCCACGGGGTCTACGAGCAGTACTTC. It is translated as CASSHGVYEQYF.

This clonotype has a count of ten or more. This sequence joins TRBV5-6 and TRBJ2-1; perhaps TRBD2 as D (7 bases). This CDR3 is built from 12 residues. The germline V and J ends were trimmed by 5 bases and 10 bases, with 13 bases remaining between them. CDR1 and CDR2 from the germline V gene are SGHDT and YYEEEE. As DNA, the CDR3 is TGTGCCAGCAGGGAAAAGGGGGGGGAGCAGTTCTTC. This codes for CASREKGGEQFF. Complete variable domain (other parts from reference TRBV5-6 and TRBJ2-1): DAGVTQSPTHLIKTRGQQVTLRCSPKSGHDTVSWYQQALGQGPQFIFQYYEEEERQRGNFPDRFSGHQFPNYSSELNVNALLLGDSALYLCASREKGGEQFFGPGTRLTVL.

J is TRBJ2-5 and V is TRBV15, with a weak D call TRBD1 (6 bases). The end of the DNA fits TRBJ2-7 better, so the J call may be wrong. This CDR3 contains 13 residues. In germline, CDR1 is LNHNV, CDR2 YYDKDF (reference sequence). CDR3 loop: CATSKEQGDEQYF. The CDR3 DNA is TGTGCCACCAGCAAAGAACAGGGTGACGAGCAGTACTTC.

Ten or more counts support this clonotype. This sequence joins TRBV4-1 and TRBJ2-6; 8 bases are shared with TRBD1. V lost 5 bases to trimming and J lost 2 bases; unmatched junction nucleotides: 5. Germline CDR1 reads MGHRA; CDR2 reads YSYEKL. The CDR3 loop spans 16 amino acids. CDR3 coding DNA: TGCGCCAGCAGCGAGCCGGACAGGGCTGGGGCCAACGTCCTGACTTTC. It encodes CASSEPDRAGANVLTF.

Details on this clonotype: Its ends do not fully match the called genes, so a read error is possible. This rearrangement joins TRBV10-2 to TRBJ2-4; 7 nucleotides align to TRBD2. The CDR3 runs 14 residues. Germline loops: CDR1 WSHSY, CDR2 SAAADI. The CDR3 spells CASSGVCDQDIQYF. The CDR3 DNA is TGCGCGAGCAGCGGGGTGTGTGACCAAGACATTCAGTACTTC.